This paragraph reports one T cell receptor beta chain. What it binds is unknown. These data belong to a study of shared clonotypes between healthy human individuals. General observations from the study: Among donors, the sharing of clonotypes was expected to be influenced by sequencing depth.

Sequenced by immunoSEQ multiplex PCR; TCRdb stores in-frame clones only, minus some. The sample holds about 460,000 clones, around 77% seen once. Trimming shortened V by 2 bases and J by 0 bases, and 14 bases separated the two germline ends. Germline V gene lookup returns CDR1 SGHVS and CDR2 FNYEAQ. The CDR3 is 17 amino acids. Healthy HIV-negative adults with no recent acute infections or vaccinations were recruited as donors. Each donor was a Caucasian adult residing in Nashville, Tennessee. The material sequenced was PBMCs. The clonotype originates from a woman aged 40 to 50 in good health. Some clones in this sample may be carry-over from other donors' samples. The V gene is TRBV7-6, the J gene TRBJ1-3; D gene uncertain. CDR3 sequence reads: CASSLKRIGNSGNTIYF. The CDR3 DNA reads as TGTGCCAGCAGCTTAAAAAGAATTGGAAACTCTGGAAACACCATATATTTT.